One sample yielded the 24 T cell receptor beta chains listed below, sequenced in a study of T cells expressing NK-cell markers. With the 5' RACE reads reprocessed, TCRdb shows one record per CDR3 protein and no DNA. The sample totals under 600,000 distinct CDR3 sequences; its top ten clones hold 1.4%. Sequenced sample: blood T cells: a sorted CD56 or NKG2C T cell subset, CD4+ or CD8+ T cells, or bulk PBMC T cells (not recorded which). Every receptor here comes from a woman in her forties or fifties in good health.

The chain combines TRBV4-1 with TRBJ2-1; the D gene TCRdb calls, TRBD2, cannot be checked with no DNA. The germline V gene encodes CDR1 MGHRA and CDR2 YSYEKL. The CDR3 has 12 amino acids. The CDR3 spells CASAFPAREQFF.

This chain links TRBV6-5 with TRBJ2-1; there is no DNA to check the TCRdb D call of TRBD2. Looked up from germline, CDR1 is MNHEY and CDR2 is SVGAGI. This CDR3 is built from 16 residues. CDR3 loop: CASSPRSLAGVWEQFF.

V and J are TRBV16 and TRBJ1-1; with no DNA, the TCRdb D assignment of TRBD1 cannot be verified. The germline V gene has CDR1 KGHSY and CDR2 FQNENV. The CDR3 consists of 13 residues. The CDR3 here is CASSQLSDTEAFF.

This chain links TRBV6-1 with TRBJ2-2. The CDR3 is 14 residues long. The germline CDR1 and CDR2 sequences are MNHNS and SASEGT. The CDR3: CASIQAWNTGELFF.

The CDR3 region is CSARSRTGGGASQLDTQYF. The chain joins TRBV20-1 to TRBJ2-3; TCRdb indicates TRBD1, and absent DNA this call remains unverified. CDR3 length equals 19 residues. CDR1 is DFQATT and CDR2 is SNEGSKA in the germline V gene (reference sequence).

The V and J genes are TRBV5-1 and TRBJ2-2; lacking DNA, the TRBD2 call made by TCRdb goes unchecked. The V gene's germline CDR1 is SGHRS and CDR2 YFSETQ. The CDR3 is made up of 15 amino acids. The CDR3 here is CASTGTSGSIGELFF.

The gene calls are TRBV12-3 or TRBV12-4 and TRBJ2-1; TCRdb picks TRBD1, but there is no DNA to check that call. This CDR3 contains 14 residues. The CDR3 is CASRRTPRGDEQFF.

The chain joins TRBV12-3 or TRBV12-4 to TRBJ2-7; the TCRdb D gene call, TRBD2, has no DNA to confirm it. The CDR3 loop spans 17 amino acids. CDR3: CASSWGRLAGDNYEQYF.

V gene TRBV6-1 combines with J gene TRBJ1-1; the D gene TCRdb calls, TRBD1, cannot be checked with no DNA. CDR1 MNHNS and CDR2 SASEGT come from the germline V gene. The length of the CDR3 is 14 residues. The CDR3 region is CASSEKDRGLVAFF.

The genes are TRBV19 and TRBJ1-5; the D call of TRBD1 rests on TCRdb alone, since no DNA is present to check it. The CDR3 has 15 amino acids. Germline CDR1 and CDR2: LNHDA and SQIVND (reference sequence). This CDR3 is CASSTPGTSNQPQHF.

The chain carries TRBV5-1 and TRBJ2-5; TCRdb outputs TRBD1, but without DNA this stays unchecked. The CDR3 spans 15 residues. Per germline, CDR1 SGHRS and CDR2 YFSETQ. CDR3 sequence reads: CASSLGPTGTQTQYF. Using reference TRBV5-1 and TRBJ2-5 for the parts outside the CDR3, the full variable domain is KAGVTQTPRYLIKTRGQQVTLSCSPISGHRSVSWYQQTPGQGLQFLFEYFSETQRNKGNFPGRFSGRQFSNSRSEMNVSTLELGDSALYLCASSLGPTGTQTQYFGPGTRLLVL.

This chain joins TRBV6-5 and TRBJ2-6. From germline, CDR1 is MNHEY and CDR2 SVGAGI. The CDR3 has 16 amino acids. The chain's CDR3 is CASSYSGGAGANVLTF.

The chain carries TRBV12-3 or TRBV12-4 and TRBJ1-3; with no DNA, the TCRdb D assignment of TRBD1 cannot be verified. The CDR3 extends over 13 amino acids. CDR3 amino acids: CASNGQGGNTIYF.

The gene calls are TRBV7-8 and TRBJ2-2; TCRdb calls TRBD1, which cannot be checked without DNA. Germline V gene sequence: CDR1 SGHVS, CDR2 FQNEAQ. This CDR3 comprises 15 residues. This CDR3 reads CASSLSGSSTGELFF.

The chain uses TRBV19 and TRBJ2-1; the TCRdb call, TRBD1, lacks DNA for checking. The CDR3 consists of 15 residues. From germline, CDR1 is LNHDA and CDR2 SQIVND (reference sequence). CDR3 in amino acids: CASRTLGGSYNEQFF. The full variable domain, its missing parts supplied by reference TRBV19 and TRBJ2-1, is DGGITQSPKYLFRKEGQNVTLSCEQNLNHDAMYWYRQDPGQGLRLIYYSQIVNDFQKGDIAEGYSVSREKKESFPLTVTSAQKNPTAFYLCASRTLGGSYNEQFFGPGTRLTVL.

V usage is TRBV20-1 and J usage is TRBJ1-5; TCRdb lists TRBD1, though no DNA is available to test this call. CDR1 and CDR2 (germline): DFQATT, SNEGSKA (reference sequence). The CDR3 consists of 17 residues. CDR3 amino acids: CSARHGTTPTSNQPQHF.

The gene calls are TRBV4-1 and TRBJ1-4; with no DNA, the TCRdb D assignment of TRBD1 cannot be verified. Germline CDR1 MGHRA, CDR2 YSYEKL. The CDR3 is 14 residues long. The CDR3 spells CASRQGLINEKLFF.

The rearrangement links TRBV4-1 to TRBJ1-4; no DNA is available, so the TRBD1 call from TCRdb remains unchecked. This CDR3 comprises 16 residues. Germline loops: CDR1 MGHRA, CDR2 YSYEKL. CDR3 loop: CASSQDPQGAGEKLFF.

CDR3: CASSLSANNQPQHF. The rearrangement links TRBV11-2 to TRBJ1-5. The CDR3 is made up of 14 amino acids. Germline V gene data show CDR1 as SGHAT and CDR2 as FQNNGV.

The gene calls are TRBV12-5 and TRBJ1-4. CDR3 size: 15 residues. The germline V gene has CDR1 LGHNT and CDR2 FRNRAP. The CDR3 region is CASGLFSATNEKLFF.

The chain's CDR3 is CASSPQGGSETQYF. The chain joins TRBV18 to TRBJ2-5; absent DNA, TCRdb's TRBD2 call cannot be checked. This CDR3 has 14 residues. In germline, CDR1 is KGHSH, CDR2 LQKENI.

J is TRBJ2-7 and V is TRBV7-9. Germline assignment: CDR1 SEHNR and CDR2 FQNEAQ (reference sequence). CDR3 length: 14 amino acids. This chain's CDR3 is CASSRGYSDYEQYF.

V and J are TRBV30 and TRBJ2-5; TCRdb returns TRBD1, unconfirmable since there is no DNA. Germline assignment: CDR1 GTSNPN and CDR2 SVGIG (reference sequence). This CDR3 is built from 12 residues. CDR3 region: CACGTGKETQYF.

This CDR3 reads CASSWGGQGAGSSYNEQFF. The V and J genes are TRBV5-1 and TRBJ2-1; TCRdb indicates TRBD1, and absent DNA this call remains unverified. This CDR3 is built from 19 residues. The germline V gene has CDR1 SGHRS and CDR2 YFSETQ.